These 13 T cell receptor beta chains were all obtained from the same sample, sequenced in a study of CD8 T cell repertoires and HIV-1 epitope variants. Only in-frame clones appear in the TCRdb table, and some are missing; sequencing was by immunoSEQ multiplex PCR. Of 95,000 or so clones listed, just under 75% are singletons. Sequencing input: uncultured baseline CD8+ T cells from peripheral blood mononuclear cells (PBMCs). The receptors shown here come from a male donor with HIV.

This clone was seen only once. The V call is TRBV10-1, the J call TRBJ2-1; D is perhaps TRBD2 (7 bases). V was trimmed by 0 bases and J by 3 bases, leaving 12 bases between them. The CDR3 is made up of 16 amino acids. Germline V gene sequence: CDR1 WNHNN, CDR2 SYGVQD (reference sequence). CDR3 loop: CASSESRGALYNEQFF. CDR3 nucleotide sequence: TGCGCCAGCAGTGAGTCCCGGGGGGCTCTCTACAATGAGCAGTTCTTC.

The chain combines TRBV7-2 with TRBJ1-2; unclear D gene. The CDR3 spans 15 residues. The germline CDR1 and CDR2 sequences are SGHTA and FQGNSA. V gave up 3 bases and J gave up 4 bases, with 15 bases separating them. The CDR3 loop reads CASSLGSGVVYGYTF. In DNA form, the CDR3 reads TGTGCCAGCAGCTTGGGAAGCGGGGTCGTCTATGGCTACACCTTC.

The chain uses TRBV7-3 and TRBJ2-3; 8 nucleotides match TRBD2. The CDR3 runs to 15 residues. Per the germline V gene, CDR1 is SGHTA and CDR2 is FQGTGA. J was trimmed by 4 bases and V by 5 bases; bases with no gene match: 8. The CDR3 region has the DNA TGTGCCAGCAGCATGCTCCGGGGGGGCTCAGATACGCAGTATTTT. Residues: CASSMLRGGSDTQYF.

The CDR3 loop reads CASSSPGLSSYNSPLHF. DNA of the CDR3: TGTGCCAGCAGCTCCCCGGGGTTAAGCTCCTATAATTCACCCCTCCACTTT. V gene TRBV28 combines with J gene TRBJ1-6, with D unresolved. In germline, CDR1 is MDHEN, CDR2 SYDVKM. V lost 6 bases and J lost 0, with 15 bases in between. The CDR3 is 17 amino acids. Together with reference TRBV28 and TRBJ1-6, the CDR3 gives the full variable domain: DVKVTQSSRYLVKRTGEKVFLECVQDMDHENMFWYRQDPGLGLRLIYFSYDVKMKEKGDIPEGYSVSREKKERFSLILESASTNQTSMYLCASSSPGLSSYNSPLHFGNGTRLTVT.

The gene calls are TRBV19 and TRBJ1-5; 7 nucleotides align to TRBD1. Trimming at V came to 2 bases and at J to 6 bases, leaving 7 bases not matched to a gene. CDR3 length: 15 amino acids. Germline V CDR1 and CDR2: LNHDA, SQIVND (reference sequence). CDR3 bases: TGTGCCAGTAGTATATCACAGACAGGGACTCAGCCCCAGCATTTT. Its translation is CASSISQTGTQPQHF.

V and J are TRBV6-5 and TRBJ1-2; possible D gene TRBD1, 5 bases. The V end lost 6 bases, the J end lost 6 bases, and 14 bases lay between the germline ends. From germline, CDR1 is MNHEY and CDR2 SVGAGI. The CDR3 runs to 13 residues. The CDR3 region is CASRGRRENGYTF. The CDR3 DNA sequence: TGTGCCAGCAGGGGGCGGAGGGAGAATGGCTACACCTTC.

The chain uses TRBV2 and TRBJ2-3; D unresolved. Per germline, CDR1 SNHLY and CDR2 FYNNEI. V lost 2 bases and J lost 4, with 10 bases in between. The CDR3 covers 14 residues. The CDR3 here is CASSEPTVADTQYF. The CDR3 DNA reads TGTGCCAGCAGTGAACCGACCGTCGCAGATACGCAGTATTTT.

This chain joins TRBV5-6 and TRBJ1-1; D is perhaps TRBD1 (6 bases). The length of the CDR3 is 14 residues. The ends were cut back, 6 bases at V and 5 bases at J, with 17 bases in the middle. Germline-derived CDR1 and CDR2 are SGHDT and YYEEEE. CDR3 sequence reads: CASIQQGGKTEAFF. For the CDR3, the DNA is TGTGCCAGCATCCAACAGGGTGGAAAAACTGAAGCTTTCTTT.

The chain has TRBV5-1 and TRBJ2-3; tentatively, D is TRBD1 (5 bases). V was shortened by 0 bases and J by 4 bases, with 6 bases between the two germline ends. CDR1 is SGHRS and CDR2 is YFSETQ in the germline V gene. CDR3 size: 13 residues. DNA of the CDR3: TGCGCCAGCAGCTTGGGGGGCCCAGATACGCAGTATTTT. Translating it yields CASSLGGPDTQYF.

The chain has TRBV6-1 and TRBJ1-5, with D unresolved. The germline V gene encodes CDR1 MNHNS and CDR2 SASEGT. This CDR3 region has 14 residues. Trimming removed 4 bases from V and 3 bases from J, with 10 bases in between. The CDR3 DNA reads as TGTGCCAGCAGTGTCGAGGCCGTCAATCAGCCCCAGCATTTT. Its translation: CASSVEAVNQPQHF.

This chain links TRBV6-1 with TRBJ2-7; unclear D gene. The V end was cut by 2 bases, the J end by 2 bases, with 7 bases between. The CDR3 is 13 residues long. Germline CDR1 MNHNS, CDR2 SASEGT. The CDR3 DNA reads TGTGCCAGCAGTGAAAGGAAGACCTACGAGCAGTACTTC. As protein: CASSERKTYEQYF.

This clone was recorded once. The CDR3 region is CASRFPGGTNYGYTF. The CDR3 DNA follows: TGTGCCAGCAGATTCCCGGGGGGTACTAACTATGGCTACACCTTC. V and J are TRBV28 and TRBJ1-2, with TRBD1 as a possible D gene (5 bases). Trimming shortened V by 6 bases and J by 0 bases, and 14 bases separated the two germline ends. CDR1 and CDR2 (germline): MDHEN, SYDVKM. This CDR3 is built from 15 residues.

This clone was observed a handful of times. This chain joins TRBV2 and TRBJ2-3; no firm D call. The CDR3 runs to 14 residues. Germline values: CDR1 SNHLY, CDR2 FYNNEI. V lost 0 bases, J lost 7 bases, and 11 bases lay in between. Here the CDR3 DNA reads TGTGCCAGCAGTGAAGCAGGATTCTCATATACGCAGTATTTT. Protein: CASSEAGFSYTQYF.